Listed below are T cell receptor beta chains from one sample, sequenced in a study of T cell clones after liver transplantation. Assay: immunoSEQ multiplex PCR; the TCRdb copy retains only in-frame clones and omits some. The table includes 68,000 or so clones, about 80% detected once. Sequencing was performed on CD4+ T cells from blood, taken before liver transplant. The receptors stem from a human donor who received a liver transplant. CDR3s include the opening cysteine and the closing phenylalanine or tryptophan. The order of the fields is clone size, D gene, J gene, CDR3 length, V gene, CDR3 protein, CDR3 DNA. A D gene is named only where the DNA matches it firmly. Rows give clone size only sometimes, using once, few, many, or a class for an expanded clone.

clone size: NA; D gene: NA; J gene: TRBJ2-1; CDR3 length: 12; V gene: TRBV28; CDR3 protein: CASTRGINEQFF; CDR3 DNA: TGTGCCAGCACCAGGGGTATCAATGAGCAGTTCTTC
clone size: once; D gene: NA; J gene: TRBJ2-1; CDR3 length: 16; V gene: TRBV11-2; CDR3 protein: CASSLIARSSYNEQFF; CDR3 DNA: TGTGCCAGCAGCTTAATAGCGCGGAGCTCCTACAATGAGCAGTTCTTC
clone size: NA; D gene: TRBD2; J gene: TRBJ2-1; CDR3 length: 16; V gene: TRBV11-3; CDR3 protein: CASSLQSGSIPQEQFF; CDR3 DNA: TGTGCCAGCAGTCTCCAGAGCGGGAGCATCCCACAGGAGCAGTTCTTC
clone size: NA; D gene: TRBD2; J gene: TRBJ2-1; CDR3 length: 15; V gene: TRBV7-6; CDR3 protein: CASSLAGDGEGVQFF; CDR3 DNA: TGTGCCAGCAGCTTAGCGGGGGATGGGGAGGGAGTGCAGTTCTTC
clone size: NA; D gene: NA; J gene: TRBJ2-5; CDR3 length: 18; V gene: TRBV5-4; CDR3 protein: CASSPTRLQVQSEETQYF; CDR3 DNA: TGTGCCAGCAGCCCGACGCGCCTACAAGTACAATCAGAAGAGACCCAGTACTTC
clone size: NA; D gene: NA; J gene: TRBJ2-7; CDR3 length: 14; V gene: TRBV5-1; CDR3 protein: CASSLGQGRGEQYF; CDR3 DNA: TGCGCCAGCAGCTTGGGCCAGGGCAGGGGCGAGCAGTACTTC
clone size: NA; D gene: TRBD2; J gene: TRBJ2-1; CDR3 length: 14; V gene: TRBV6-1; CDR3 protein: CASSLAGRLNEQFF; CDR3 DNA: TGTGCCAGCAGTCTAGCGGGAAGGCTGAATGAGCAGTTCTTC
clone size: NA; D gene: NA; J gene: TRBJ2-7; CDR3 length: 14; V gene: TRBV2; CDR3 protein: CASTRDLASYEQYF; CDR3 DNA: TGTGCCAGTACCCGGGACCTAGCCTCCTACGAGCAGTACTTC
clone size: NA; D gene: TRBD2; J gene: TRBJ2-7; CDR3 length: 16; V gene: TRBV19; CDR3 protein: CASSREGGSSMDEQYF; CDR3 DNA: TGTGCCAGTAGTCGTGAGGGCGGGAGTAGTATGGACGAGCAGTACTTC
clone size: NA; D gene: NA; J gene: TRBJ1-4; CDR3 length: 16; V gene: TRBV7-9; CDR3 protein: CASSLGATTTNEKLFF; CDR3 DNA: TGTGCCAGCAGCTTAGGGGCGACCACAACTAATGAAAAACTGTTTTTT
clone size: NA; D gene: TRBD1; J gene: TRBJ2-1; CDR3 length: 15; V gene: TRBV7-2; CDR3 protein: CASSFDRGSYNEQFF; CDR3 DNA: TGTGCCAGCAGCTTCGACAGGGGATCCTACAATGAGCAGTTCTTC
clone size: NA; D gene: TRBD2; J gene: TRBJ2-7; CDR3 length: 16; V gene: TRBV5-1; CDR3 protein: CASSQLAGGFSYEQYF; CDR3 DNA: TGCGCCAGCAGTCAACTAGCGGGAGGCTTCTCCTACGAGCAGTACTTC
clone size: NA; D gene: NA; J gene: TRBJ2-1; CDR3 length: 14; V gene: TRBV6-1; CDR3 protein: CASSEGGSYNEQFF; CDR3 DNA: TGTGCCAGCAGTGAAGGAGGATCCTACAATGAGCAGTTCTTC